One T cell receptor (beta chain) is described in this entry. Its antigen remains unidentified. Cultured CD4+ T cells had their DNA profiled by the Oncomine TCR Beta short-read assay. TCRdb fed the PCR reads into MiXCR, producing one record per CDR3 protein. Of over 20,000 distinct CDR3 sequences in the sample, about three fifths were seen once. Germline CDR1 is SGHTA and CDR2 is FQGNSA. Trimming left V 5 bases short and J 6 bases short, with 22 bases between. The CDR3 contains 16 residues. The record originates from a study of vaccination and CD4 T cells after COVID-19. Study-wide context: Stimulation of the cells used overlapping spike peptide pools from SARS-CoV-2 and from the common cold coronaviruses HCoV-NL63, HCoV-OC43 and HCoV-229E.

Indicated treatment: approximately 9-day PBMC culture with coronavirus spike peptide pools or control peptides (ViraFEST assay). This chain uses TRBV7-2 with TRBJ2-5; D may be TRBD1 (6 bases). The source is a human donor who had recovered from COVID-19. The sample taken for sequencing was CD4+ T cells from blood, cultured in vitro. The CDR3 loop reads CASSPGAGGHLKTQYF. In DNA form, the CDR3 reads TGTGCCAGCAGCCCAGGGGCTGGCGGCCACTTGAAGACCCAGTACTTC.